This T cell receptor (beta chain) emerged from a study of T cells after posttransplantation cyclophosphamide. The CDR3 totals 13 residues. V lost 0 bases to trimming and J lost 7 bases, with 9 bases between them. Germline values: CDR1 MNHEY, CDR2 SMNVEV (reference sequence). Sequencing used immunoSEQ multiplex PCR; TCRdb keeps in-frame clones, though not all of them. The sample holds under 7,500 clones; around 98% are singletons and the top ten take under 0.6%. Sample: naive CD8+ T cells sorted from PBMCs. The genes are TRBV27 and TRBJ1-1, with a possible D match to TRBD1 (5 bases). This receptor was taken from a woman in her twenties or thirties in good health and a related stem cell transplant donor. In DNA, the CDR3 is TGTGCCAGCAGTTTATCTTTCGACAGTGAAGCTTTCTTT. Amino acid sequence: CASSLSFDSEAFF.